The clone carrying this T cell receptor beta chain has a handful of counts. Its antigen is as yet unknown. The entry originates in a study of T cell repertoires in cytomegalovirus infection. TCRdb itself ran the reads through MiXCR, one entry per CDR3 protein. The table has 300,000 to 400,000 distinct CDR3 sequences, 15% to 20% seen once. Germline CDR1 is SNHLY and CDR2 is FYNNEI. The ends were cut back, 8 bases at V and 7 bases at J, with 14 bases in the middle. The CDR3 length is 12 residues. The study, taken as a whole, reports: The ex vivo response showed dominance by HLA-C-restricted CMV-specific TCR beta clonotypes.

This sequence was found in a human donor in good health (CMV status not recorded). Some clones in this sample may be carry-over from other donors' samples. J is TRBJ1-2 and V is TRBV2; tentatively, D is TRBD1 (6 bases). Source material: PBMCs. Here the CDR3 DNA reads TGTGCCAGCCGATACAGGGATTTTGGCTACACCTTC. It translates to CASRYRDFGYTF.